Each of the 8 T cell receptor beta chains below was sequenced from the same sample in a study of blood T cell repertoires in COVID-19. TCRdb's table, derived via immunoSEQ multiplex PCR, lists solely in-frame clones and lacks some. This table has approximately 170,000 clones, roughly 85% appearing once. Sequencing was done on a sample of peripheral blood. These receptors all come from an elderly woman with active or convalescent COVID-19.

V is TRBV6-5 and J is TRBJ2-3; possibly TRBD1 for D (6 bases). The CDR3 is 15 residues long. With 2 bases removed from V and 0 bases from J, the gap between germline ends came to 9 bases. Looked up from germline, CDR1 is MNHEY and CDR2 is SVGAGI. For the CDR3, the DNA is TGTGCCAGCAGTTACGGGCAGGGGAGCACAGATACGCAGTATTTT. It yields the protein CASSYGQGSTDTQYF.

The genes are TRBV28 and TRBJ1-2; 9 bases fit TRBD1. The CDR3 has 14 residues. The V and J ends lost 5 bases and 5 bases, in that order; junction bases with no gene match: 6. Looked up from germline, CDR1 is MDHEN and CDR2 is SYDVKM. CDR3 DNA: TGTGCCAGCAGTGTGGACAGGGGTGGTTATGGCTACACCTTC. Protein sequence: CASSVDRGGYGYTF.

This clone came up a few times. CDR3 in DNA: TGTGCCAGTTCTTACCCCGGGACTAGTGTCAATGAGCAGTTCTTC. Its protein is CASSYPGTSVNEQFF. The V call is TRBV19, the J call TRBJ2-1; 8 bases align to TRBD2. This CDR3 has 15 residues. Trimming at V came to 8 bases and at J to 6 bases, leaving 12 bases not matched to a gene. Germline values: CDR1 LNHDA, CDR2 SQIVND (reference sequence).

J is TRBJ1-1 and V is TRBV5-1; 7 bases are a match to TRBD1. In germline, CDR1 is SGHRS, CDR2 YFSETQ. The trim removed 7 bases at V and 5 bases at J, leaving 8 bases unmatched. The CDR3 contains 13 residues. The CDR3 nucleotides read TGCGCCAGCTTTGGACAGGAGGGAACTGAAGCTTTCTTT. This sequence encodes CASFGQEGTEAFF. Complete variable domain (other parts from reference TRBV5-1 and TRBJ1-1): KAGVTQTPRYLIKTRGQQVTLSCSPISGHRSVSWYQQTPGQGLQFLFEYFSETQRNKGNFPGRFSGRQFSNSRSEMNVSTLELGDSALYLCASFGQEGTEAFFGQGTRLTVV.

This rearrangement joins TRBV24-1 to TRBJ1-5; 8 bases line up with TRBD1. This CDR3 is 15 amino acids long. The V gene end was trimmed by 6 bases and the J gene end by 8 bases; junction bases not matched to a gene: 11. Germline lookup yields CDR1 KGHDR and CDR2 SFDVKD. CDR3 sequence: CATSRRAGGTEPQHF. The CDR3 bases are TGTGCCACCAGTAGACGGGCAGGGGGCACGGAGCCCCAGCATTTT.

The gene calls are TRBV7-3 and TRBJ2-3; TRBD1 might be the D (7 bases). The CDR3 consists of 14 residues. With 5 bases removed from V and 4 bases from J, the gap between germline ends came to 13 bases. Germline V gives CDR1 SGHTA, CDR2 FQGTGA. The CDR3 region has the DNA TGTGCCAGCAGCCTACAGGGGACTGCAGATACGCAGTATTTT. Residues: CASSLQGTADTQYF. Filled out from reference TRBV7-3 and TRBJ2-3, the complete variable domain reads GAGVSQTPSNKVTEKGKYVELRCDPISGHTALYWYRQSLGQGPEFLIYFQGTGAADDSGLPNDRFFAVRPEGSVSTLKIQRTERGDSAVYLCASSLQGTADTQYFGPGTRLTVL.

The chain combines TRBV7-9 with TRBJ1-4; a possible D gene is TRBD1 (6 bases). Germline V gene lookup returns CDR1 SEHNR and CDR2 FQNEAQ (reference sequence). The CDR3 is 13 residues long. Trimming cost V 5 bases and J 8 bases, with 12 bases left between them. CDR3: CASSRTEDEKLFF. CDR3 bases: TGTGCCAGCAGCCGGACAGAGGACGAAAAACTGTTTTTT.

CDR3 nucleotide sequence: TGTGCCGGACATCCGGGACTAGCGCCATACGAGCAGTACTTC. Translation gives CAGHPGLAPYEQYF. The chain recombines TRBV2 with TRBJ2-7; 10 bases are shared with TRBD2. The CDR3 spans 14 residues. Germline V gene sequence: CDR1 SNHLY, CDR2 FYNNEI. Germline trimming cut 11 bases from V and 4 bases from J; bases unmatched to any gene: 11.